This T cell receptor (beta chain) comes out of a study of blood T cell repertoires in COVID-19. Study at large: Acute and convalescent COVID-19 specimens originated in the United States, Italy and Spain. PBMCs, B-cell-depleted T cells, or T cells provided the cDNA or gDNA that made up the material.

Authors' processing steps: Amplification of reference gene primers was used by the study to estimate nucleated cell counts. The repertoire was sequenced with immunoSEQ multiplex PCR; TCRdb's copy has only in-frame clones and lacks some. V, J and clone size reflect that table, while D and trimming were determined from the DNA. The sample records about 190,000 clones, around nine tenths being singletons. The TCR originated in a woman in her 40s who had recovered from COVID-19. The source material was peripheral blood.

The CDR3: CSASLASQDTQYF. The DNA of the CDR3 is TGCAGTGCTAGTCTGGCTTCCCAAGATACGCAGTATTTT. The chain has TRBV20-1 and TRBJ2-3; unclear D gene. The CDR3 is 13 amino acids. CDR1 DFQATT and CDR2 SNEGSKA come from the germline V gene (reference sequence). Trimming took off 3 bases at V and 5 bases at J, with 12 bases between the two ends.